A selection of T cell receptor beta chains follows, all from one sample in a study of cytomegalovirus exposure and HLA in healthy donors. Using immunoSEQ multiplex PCR, the repertoire was profiled, and TCRdb retains in-frame clones only, with some absent. The sample contains about 150,000 clones, 60% to 85% of which appear only once. The sample consisted of PBMCs. The source is a woman in her thirties or forties in good health and CMV-seronegative. Both conserved end residues are part of each CDR3. The D gene is left open where the match is weak. Expanded clones are given a class, and other clones once, few, many or no size at all.

v_gene: TRBV7-9; j_gene: TRBJ1-1; abundance: .; d_gene: .; CDR3aa: CASSLSQNTEAFF; CDR3nt: TGTGCCAGCAGCTTATCCCAGAACACTGAAGCTTTCTTT
v_gene: TRBV2; j_gene: TRBJ2-6; abundance: once; d_gene: .; CDR3aa: CASTLGGSGANVLTF; CDR3nt: TGTGCCAGCACCCTGGGGGGCTCTGGGGCCAACGTCCTGACTTTC
v_gene: TRBV7-6; j_gene: TRBJ2-1; abundance: .; d_gene: TRBD2; CDR3aa: CASSPPPGLAGASSFYNEQFF; CDR3nt: TGTGCCAGCAGCCCACCCCCAGGACTAGCGGGAGCCTCCTCCTTTTACAATGAGCAGTTCTTC
v_gene: TRBV27; j_gene: TRBJ2-7; abundance: few; d_gene: .; CDR3aa: CASSFGKSYEQYF; CDR3nt: TGTGCCAGCAGTTTCGGGAAGTCCTACGAGCAGTACTTC
v_gene: TRBV29-1; j_gene: TRBJ2-3; abundance: .; d_gene: TRBD2; CDR3aa: CSHTLTSGADTQYF; CDR3nt: TGCAGCCATACCCTGACTAGCGGAGCAGATACGCAGTATTTT
v_gene: TRBV12-5; j_gene: TRBJ2-1; abundance: .; d_gene: TRBD1; CDR3aa: CASGSDRGVNEQFF; CDR3nt: TGTGCTAGTGGTTCGGACAGGGGCGTCAATGAGCAGTTCTTC
v_gene: TRBV27; j_gene: TRBJ2-1; abundance: .; d_gene: TRBD2; CDR3aa: CASSLSGGTGDEQFF; CDR3nt: TGTGCCAGCAGTTTATCGGGGGGGACGGGGGATGAGCAGTTCTTC
v_gene: TRBV2; j_gene: TRBJ1-5; abundance: .; d_gene: .; CDR3aa: CASRTVGGVKNQPQHF; CDR3nt: TGTGCCAGCAGGACCGTGGGGGGGGTTAAGAATCAGCCCCAGCATTTT
v_gene: TRBV7-2; j_gene: TRBJ2-7; abundance: .; d_gene: .; CDR3aa: CASSLEMSYEQYF; CDR3nt: TGTGCCAGCAGCTTAGAGATGAGCTACGAGCAGTACTTC
v_gene: TRBV6-5; j_gene: TRBJ2-5; abundance: once; d_gene: TRBD2; CDR3aa: CASSYSLAGEQETQYF; CDR3nt: TGTGCCAGCAGTTACTCCCTAGCGGGAGAACAAGAGACCCAGTACTTC
v_gene: TRBV6-5; j_gene: TRBJ1-4; abundance: .; d_gene: TRBD1; CDR3aa: CASSSTGVANEKLFF; CDR3nt: TGTGCCAGCAGTTCCACAGGGGTGGCTAATGAAAAACTGTTTTTT
v_gene: TRBV5-6; j_gene: TRBJ2-7; abundance: .; d_gene: TRBD1; CDR3aa: CASSSYPGQGYEQYF; CDR3nt: TGTGCCAGCAGCTCGTACCCGGGACAGGGCTACGAGCAGTACTTC
v_gene: TRBV5-1; j_gene: TRBJ1-1; abundance: .; d_gene: .; CDR3aa: CASSLAGIRLANTEAFF; CDR3nt: TGCGCCAGCAGCCTAGCGGGCATTCGGCTTGCGAACACTGAAGCTTTCTTT
v_gene: TRBV14; j_gene: TRBJ2-1; abundance: .; d_gene: .; CDR3aa: CASSQKRWGELSLTYNEQFF; CDR3nt: TGTGCCAGCAGCCAAAAAAGGTGGGGGGAGTTGTCACTAACCTACAATGAGCAGTTCTTC
v_gene: TRBV27; j_gene: TRBJ2-5; abundance: .; d_gene: .; CDR3aa: CASSSRGGETQYF; CDR3nt: TGTGCCAGCAGTTCTCGAGGCGGGGAGACCCAGTACTTC
v_gene: TRBV29-1; j_gene: TRBJ1-6; abundance: .; d_gene: .; CDR3aa: CSVDTPGLPASPLHF; CDR3nt: TGCAGCGTTGACACACCGGGACTGCCTGCCTCACCCCTCCACTTT
v_gene: TRBV6-5; j_gene: TRBJ1-2; abundance: .; d_gene: .; CDR3aa: CASSYSPGDYGYTF; CDR3nt: TGTGCCAGCAGTTACTCGCCAGGGGACTATGGCTACACCTTC
v_gene: TRBV13; j_gene: TRBJ1-1; abundance: .; d_gene: TRBD1; CDR3aa: CASSSGGENTEAFF; CDR3nt: TGTGCCAGCAGCTCAGGGGGCGAGAACACTGAAGCTTTCTTT
v_gene: TRBV30; j_gene: TRBJ2-1; abundance: .; d_gene: TRBD2; CDR3aa: CAWSTWREPPNEQFF; CDR3nt: TGTGCCTGGAGTACCTGGCGGGAGCCCCCCAATGAGCAGTTCTTC
v_gene: TRBV5-6; j_gene: TRBJ2-1; abundance: .; d_gene: .; CDR3aa: CASSETYNNEQFF; CDR3nt: TGTGCCAGCAGCGAGACATATAACAATGAGCAGTTCTTC
v_gene: TRBV6-1; j_gene: TRBJ2-5; abundance: many; d_gene: TRBD2; CDR3aa: CASSGEAGNSETQYF; CDR3nt: TGTGCCAGCAGTGGAGAAGCGGGAAATTCAGAGACCCAGTACTTC
v_gene: TRBV6-4; j_gene: TRBJ2-1; abundance: few; d_gene: TRBD2; CDR3aa: CASSDSGGGQNEQFF; CDR3nt: TGTGCCAGCAGTGACTCTGGGGGAGGGCAAAATGAGCAGTTCTTC
v_gene: TRBV5-1; j_gene: TRBJ1-4; abundance: .; d_gene: .; CDR3aa: CASSLGGVLWEKLFF; CDR3nt: TGCGCCAGCAGCTTAGGAGGAGTCCTGTGGGAAAAACTGTTTTTT
v_gene: TRBV5-6; j_gene: TRBJ1-2; abundance: .; d_gene: TRBD1; CDR3aa: CASSLWDRVIYGYTF; CDR3nt: TGTGCCAGCAGCTTGTGGGACAGGGTTATCTATGGCTACACCTTC
v_gene: TRBV2; j_gene: TRBJ2-5; abundance: .; d_gene: TRBD1; CDR3aa: CASPNRDRRNQETQYF; CDR3nt: TGTGCCAGCCCCAACCGGGACAGGAGAAACCAAGAGACCCAGTACTTC
v_gene: TRBV5-4; j_gene: TRBJ1-2; abundance: .; d_gene: .; CDR3aa: CGGGTGNGGYTF; CDR3nt: TGTGGGGGGGGTACAGGGAACGGGGGCTACACCTTC
v_gene: TRBV5-1; j_gene: TRBJ2-3; abundance: .; d_gene: TRBD2; CDR3aa: CASSGGLARRTDTQYF; CDR3nt: TGCGCCAGCAGCGGGGGACTAGCGAGAAGAACAGATACGCAGTATTTT
v_gene: TRBV5-1; j_gene: TRBJ2-5; abundance: .; d_gene: TRBD2; CDR3aa: CASSLDRGEETQYF; CDR3nt: TGCGCCAGCAGCTTGGACCGGGGGGAAGAGACCCAGTACTTC
v_gene: TRBV10-1; j_gene: TRBJ1-1; abundance: .; d_gene: .; CDR3aa: CASSESRGEGTEAFF; CDR3nt: TGCGCCAGCAGTGAGTCGCGGGGGGAAGGCACTGAAGCTTTCTTT
v_gene: TRBV11-2; j_gene: TRBJ2-7; abundance: .; d_gene: TRBD1; CDR3aa: CASSRSGTGVEQYF; CDR3nt: TGTGCCAGCAGCCGTTCCGGGACAGGGGTCGAGCAGTACTTC
v_gene: TRBV6-5; j_gene: TRBJ2-2; abundance: .; d_gene: TRBD1; CDR3aa: CASRGQSNTGELFF; CDR3nt: TGTGCCAGCAGGGGACAGTCGAACACCGGGGAGCTGTTTTTT
v_gene: TRBV7-9; j_gene: TRBJ2-2; abundance: .; d_gene: .; CDR3aa: CASSPPSYTGELFF; CDR3nt: TGTGCCAGCAGCCCACCCAGTTACACCGGGGAGCTGTTTTTT
v_gene: TRBV30; j_gene: TRBJ1-3; abundance: few; d_gene: .; CDR3aa: CAWRNNRVTGNTIYF; CDR3nt: TGTGCCTGGAGAAACAACAGGGTAACCGGAAACACCATATATTTT
v_gene: TRBV10-1; j_gene: TRBJ2-7; abundance: .; d_gene: .; CDR3aa: CASSESDGSEQYF; CDR3nt: TGCGCCAGCAGTGAGTCAGACGGGAGCGAGCAGTACTTC
v_gene: TRBV6-1; j_gene: TRBJ1-4; abundance: .; d_gene: .; CDR3aa: CASSDPKGQGQTNEKLFF; CDR3nt: TGTGCCAGCAGTGACCCGAAAGGCCAGGGGCAAACTAATGAAAAACTGTTTTTT
v_gene: TRBV7-2; j_gene: TRBJ1-2; abundance: many; d_gene: TRBD1; CDR3aa: CASSFGTGGGGYTF; CDR3nt: TGTGCCAGCAGCTTCGGGACAGGGGGGGGAGGCTACACCTTC
v_gene: TRBV10-1; j_gene: TRBJ1-1; abundance: .; d_gene: .; CDR3aa: CASSVDIRGTEAFF; CDR3nt: TGCGCCAGCAGTGTAGACATTAGGGGGACTGAAGCTTTCTTT
v_gene: TRBV7-2; j_gene: TRBJ1-6; abundance: .; d_gene: .; CDR3aa: CASSLARQGNSPLHF; CDR3nt: TGTGCCAGCAGCTTAGCGCGGCAGGGGAATTCACCCCTCCACTTT
v_gene: TRBV5-1; j_gene: TRBJ1-1; abundance: once; d_gene: .; CDR3aa: CASSGVGGANTEAFF; CDR3nt: TGCGCCAGCAGCGGGGTGGGAGGGGCGAACACTGAAGCTTTCTTT
v_gene: TRBV29-1; j_gene: TRBJ1-1; abundance: .; d_gene: TRBD1; CDR3aa: CSVVDRWGAFF; CDR3nt: TGCAGCGTTGTGGACAGGTGGGGCGCTTTCTTT
v_gene: TRBV9; j_gene: TRBJ1-1; abundance: .; d_gene: TRBD1; CDR3aa: CASSPTTGGRTEAFF; CDR3nt: TGTGCCAGCAGCCCCACAACAGGGGGTAGAACTGAAGCTTTCTTT
v_gene: TRBV5-6; j_gene: TRBJ2-5; abundance: few; d_gene: .; CDR3aa: CASSFRTWEETQYF; CDR3nt: TGTGCCAGCAGCTTTCGGACTTGGGAGGAGACCCAGTACTTC
v_gene: TRBV21-1; j_gene: TRBJ1-1; abundance: .; d_gene: .; CDR3aa: CASSISNTEAFF; CDR3nt: TGTGCCAGCAGCATATCGAACACTGAAGCTTTCTTT
v_gene: TRBV5-4; j_gene: TRBJ1-2; abundance: .; d_gene: TRBD1; CDR3aa: CASSFKPATGRNYGYTF; CDR3nt: TGTGCCAGCAGCTTTAAACCGGCGACAGGGAGGAACTATGGCTACACCTTC
v_gene: TRBV29-1; j_gene: TRBJ2-2; abundance: .; d_gene: .; CDR3aa: CSVVQGGAGELFF; CDR3nt: TGCAGCGTCGTACAGGGAGGGGCCGGGGAGCTGTTTTTT
v_gene: TRBV28; j_gene: TRBJ2-7; abundance: .; d_gene: .; CDR3aa: CASSPRGGGYEQYF; CDR3nt: TGTGCCAGCAGTCCGCGGGGAGGGGGCTACGAGCAGTACTTC
v_gene: TRBV7-7; j_gene: TRBJ2-7; abundance: few; d_gene: .; CDR3aa: CASSLAAQGHYEQYF; CDR3nt: TGTGCTAGCAGCTTAGCGGCACAGGGCCACTACGAGCAGTACTTC